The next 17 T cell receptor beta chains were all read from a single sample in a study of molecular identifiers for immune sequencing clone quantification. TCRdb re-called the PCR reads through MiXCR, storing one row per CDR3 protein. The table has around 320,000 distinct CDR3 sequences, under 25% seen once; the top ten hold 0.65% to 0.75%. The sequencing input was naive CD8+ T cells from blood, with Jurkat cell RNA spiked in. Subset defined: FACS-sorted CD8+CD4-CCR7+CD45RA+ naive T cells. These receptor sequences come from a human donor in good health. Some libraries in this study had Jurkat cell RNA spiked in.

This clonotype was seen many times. The CDR3 protein is CASSPQSVGRRLGTDEQFF. CDR3 sequence (DNA): TGCGCCAGCAGCCCCCAATCTGTCGGACGGAGATTAGGTACCGATGAGCAGTTCTTC. The chain links TRBV5-1 to TRBJ2-1; no reliable D call. The germline V and J ends were trimmed by 4 bases and 8 bases, with 31 bases remaining between them. The germline CDR1 and CDR2 sequences are SGHRS and YFSETQ. This CDR3 region has 19 residues.

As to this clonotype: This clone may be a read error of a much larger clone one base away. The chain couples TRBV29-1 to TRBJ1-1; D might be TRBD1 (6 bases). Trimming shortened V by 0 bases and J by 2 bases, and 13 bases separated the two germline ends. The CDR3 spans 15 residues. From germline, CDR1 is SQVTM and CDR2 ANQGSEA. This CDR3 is CSVEDAWGRNTEAFF. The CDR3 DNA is TGCAGCGTTGAAGATGCGTGGGGGCGAAACACTGAAGCTTTCTTT.

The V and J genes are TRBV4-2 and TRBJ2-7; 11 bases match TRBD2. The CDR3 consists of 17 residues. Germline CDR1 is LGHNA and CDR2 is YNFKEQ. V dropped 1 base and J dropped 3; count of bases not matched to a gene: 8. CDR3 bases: TGTGCCAGCAGCCAAGCGGTAGCGGGAGGGCCCCTCTACGAGCAGTACTTC. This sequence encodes CASSQAVAGGPLYEQYF.

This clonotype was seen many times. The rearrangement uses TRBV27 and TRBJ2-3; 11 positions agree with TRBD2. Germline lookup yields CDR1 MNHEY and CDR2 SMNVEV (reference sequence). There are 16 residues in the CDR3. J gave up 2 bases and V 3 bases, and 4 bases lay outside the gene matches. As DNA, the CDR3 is TGTGCCAGCAGTTTTAGCGGGAGGGCCCACACAGATACGCAGTATTTT. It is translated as CASSFSGRAHTDTQYF.

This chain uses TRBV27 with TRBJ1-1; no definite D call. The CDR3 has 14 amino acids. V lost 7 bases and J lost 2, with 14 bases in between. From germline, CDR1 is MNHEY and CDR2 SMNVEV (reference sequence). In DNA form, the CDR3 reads TGTGCCAGCACTACCAGCGGGGTAAACACTGAAGCTTTCTTT. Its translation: CASTTSGVNTEAFF.

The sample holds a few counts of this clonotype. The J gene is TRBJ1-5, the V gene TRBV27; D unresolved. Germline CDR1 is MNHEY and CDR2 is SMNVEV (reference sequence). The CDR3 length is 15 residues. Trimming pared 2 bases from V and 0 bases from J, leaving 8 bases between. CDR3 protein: CASSLTATSNQPQHF. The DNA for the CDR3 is TGTGCCAGCAGTTTAACGGCGACTAGCAATCAGCCCCAGCATTTT.

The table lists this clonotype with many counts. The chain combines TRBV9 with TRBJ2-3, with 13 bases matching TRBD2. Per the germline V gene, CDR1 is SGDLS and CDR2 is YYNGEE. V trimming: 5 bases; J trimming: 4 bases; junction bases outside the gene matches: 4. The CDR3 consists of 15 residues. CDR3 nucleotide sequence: TGTGCCAGCAGTGAGACTAGCGGGGGGCCAGATACGCAGTATTTT. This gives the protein CASSETSGGPDTQYF.

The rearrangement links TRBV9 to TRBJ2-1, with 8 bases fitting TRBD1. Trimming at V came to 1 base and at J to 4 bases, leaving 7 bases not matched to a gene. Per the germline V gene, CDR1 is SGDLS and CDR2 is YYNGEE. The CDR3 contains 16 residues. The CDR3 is CASSVKAGGNYNEQFF. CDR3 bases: TGTGCCAGCAGCGTAAAGGCAGGGGGCAATTACAATGAGCAGTTCTTC.

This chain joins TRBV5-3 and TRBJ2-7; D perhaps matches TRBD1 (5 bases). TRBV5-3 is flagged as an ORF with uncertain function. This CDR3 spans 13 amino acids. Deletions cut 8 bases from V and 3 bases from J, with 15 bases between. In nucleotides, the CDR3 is TGTGCCAGCAGCAGGGTGTTGGGCTACGAGCAGTACTTC. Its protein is CASSRVLGYEQYF.

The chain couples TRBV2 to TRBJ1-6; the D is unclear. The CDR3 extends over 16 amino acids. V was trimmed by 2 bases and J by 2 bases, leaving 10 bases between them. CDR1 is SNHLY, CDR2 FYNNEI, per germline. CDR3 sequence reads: CASSESPGAYNSPLHF. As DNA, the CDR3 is TGTGCCAGCAGTGAAAGTCCGGGAGCCTATAATTCACCCCTCCACTTT.

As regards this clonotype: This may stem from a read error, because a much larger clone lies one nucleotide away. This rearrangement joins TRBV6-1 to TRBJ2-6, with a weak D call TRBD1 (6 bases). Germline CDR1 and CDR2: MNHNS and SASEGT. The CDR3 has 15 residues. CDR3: CASSEQGSGANVLPF. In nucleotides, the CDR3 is TGTGCCAGCAGTGAACAGGGGTCTGGGGCCAACGTCCTGCCTTTC.

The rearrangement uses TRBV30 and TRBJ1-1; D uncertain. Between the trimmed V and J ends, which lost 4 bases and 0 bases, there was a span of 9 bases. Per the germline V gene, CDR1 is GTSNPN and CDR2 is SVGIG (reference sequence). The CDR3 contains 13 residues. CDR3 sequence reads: CAWTRAMNTEAFF. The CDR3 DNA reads TGTGCCTGGACGCGAGCCATGAACACTGAAGCTTTCTTT.

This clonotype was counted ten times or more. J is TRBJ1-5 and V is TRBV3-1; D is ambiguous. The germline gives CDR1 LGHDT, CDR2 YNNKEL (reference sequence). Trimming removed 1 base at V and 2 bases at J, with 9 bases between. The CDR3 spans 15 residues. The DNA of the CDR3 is TGTGCCAGCAGCCAAGGTCACAGCCGCAATCAGCCCCAGCATTTT. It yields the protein CASSQGHSRNQPQHF.

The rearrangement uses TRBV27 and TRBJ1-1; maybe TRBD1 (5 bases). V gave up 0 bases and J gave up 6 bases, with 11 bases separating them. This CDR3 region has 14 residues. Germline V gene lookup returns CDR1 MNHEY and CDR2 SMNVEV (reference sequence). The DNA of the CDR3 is TGTGCCAGCAGTTTATCACCGGGGCTAGCTGAAGCTTTCTTT. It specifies CASSLSPGLAEAFF.

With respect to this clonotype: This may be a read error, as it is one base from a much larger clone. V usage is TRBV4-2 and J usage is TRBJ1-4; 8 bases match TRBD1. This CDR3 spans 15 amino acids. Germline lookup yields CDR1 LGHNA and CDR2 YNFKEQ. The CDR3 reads CANSQDRAANEKLFF. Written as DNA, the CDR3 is TGTGCCAACAGCCAGGACAGGGCGGCTAATGAAAAACTGTTTTTT.

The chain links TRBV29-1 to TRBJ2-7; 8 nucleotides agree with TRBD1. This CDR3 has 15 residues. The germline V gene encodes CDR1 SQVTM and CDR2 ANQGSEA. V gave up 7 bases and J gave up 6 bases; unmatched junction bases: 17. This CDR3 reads CSADWGTGALREQYF. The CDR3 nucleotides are TGCAGCGCTGACTGGGGGACAGGCGCCTTGCGCGAGCAGTACTTC.

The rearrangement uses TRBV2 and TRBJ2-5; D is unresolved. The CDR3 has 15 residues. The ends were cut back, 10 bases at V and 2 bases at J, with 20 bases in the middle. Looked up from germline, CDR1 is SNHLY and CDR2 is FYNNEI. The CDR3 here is CATSHSPTVQETQYF. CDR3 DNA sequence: TGTGCCACCTCCCATTCCCCCACCGTACAAGAGACCCAGTACTTC.